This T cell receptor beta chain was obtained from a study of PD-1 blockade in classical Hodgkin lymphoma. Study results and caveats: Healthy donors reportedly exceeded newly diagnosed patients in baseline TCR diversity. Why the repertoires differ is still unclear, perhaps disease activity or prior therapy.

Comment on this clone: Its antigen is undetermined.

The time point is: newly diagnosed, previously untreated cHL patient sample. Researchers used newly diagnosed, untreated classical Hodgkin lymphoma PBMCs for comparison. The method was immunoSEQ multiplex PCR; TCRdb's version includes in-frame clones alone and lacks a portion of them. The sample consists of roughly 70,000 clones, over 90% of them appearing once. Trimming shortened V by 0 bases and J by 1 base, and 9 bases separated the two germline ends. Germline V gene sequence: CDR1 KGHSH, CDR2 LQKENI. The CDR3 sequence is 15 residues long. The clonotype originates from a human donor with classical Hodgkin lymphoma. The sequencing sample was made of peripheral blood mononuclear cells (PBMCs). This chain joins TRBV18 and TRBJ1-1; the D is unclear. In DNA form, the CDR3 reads TGTGCCAGCTCACCACCGAGGGCCTCGAACACTGAAGCTTTCTTT. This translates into CASSPPRASNTEAFF. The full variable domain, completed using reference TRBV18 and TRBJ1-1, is NAGVMQNPRHLVRRRGQEARLRCSPMKGHSHVYWYRQLPEEGLKFMVYLQKENIIDESGMPKERFSAEFPKEGPSILRIQQVVRGDSAAYFCASSPPRASNTEAFFGQGTRLTVV.